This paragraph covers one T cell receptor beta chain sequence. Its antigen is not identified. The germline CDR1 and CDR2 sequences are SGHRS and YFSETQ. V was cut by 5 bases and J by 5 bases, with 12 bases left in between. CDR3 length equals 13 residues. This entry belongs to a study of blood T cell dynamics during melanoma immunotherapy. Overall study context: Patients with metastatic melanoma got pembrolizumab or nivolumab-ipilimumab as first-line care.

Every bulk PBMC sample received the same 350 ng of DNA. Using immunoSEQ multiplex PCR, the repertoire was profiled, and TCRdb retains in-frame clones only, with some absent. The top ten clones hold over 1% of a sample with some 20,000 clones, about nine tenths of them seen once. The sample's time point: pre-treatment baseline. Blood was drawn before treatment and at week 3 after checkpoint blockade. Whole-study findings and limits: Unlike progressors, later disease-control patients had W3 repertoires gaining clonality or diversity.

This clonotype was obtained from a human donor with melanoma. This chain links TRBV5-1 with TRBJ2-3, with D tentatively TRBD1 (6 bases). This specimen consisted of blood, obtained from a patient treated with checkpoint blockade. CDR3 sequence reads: CASSQGQLDTQYF. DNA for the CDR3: TGCGCCAGCAGTCAAGGACAGCTAGATACGCAGTATTTT.